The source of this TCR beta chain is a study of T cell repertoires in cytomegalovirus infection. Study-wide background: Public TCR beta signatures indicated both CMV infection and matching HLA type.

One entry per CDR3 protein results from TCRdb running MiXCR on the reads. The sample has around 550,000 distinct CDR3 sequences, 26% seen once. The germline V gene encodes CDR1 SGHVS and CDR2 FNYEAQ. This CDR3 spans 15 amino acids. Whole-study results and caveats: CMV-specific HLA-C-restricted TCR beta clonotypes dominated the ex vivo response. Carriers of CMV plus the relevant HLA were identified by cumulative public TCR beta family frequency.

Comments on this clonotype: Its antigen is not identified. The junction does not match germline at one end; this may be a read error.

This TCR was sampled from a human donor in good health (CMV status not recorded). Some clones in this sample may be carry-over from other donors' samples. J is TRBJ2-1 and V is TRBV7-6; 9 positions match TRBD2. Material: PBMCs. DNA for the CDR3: TGTGCCAGCATCTTAGCCTTAGCGGGAGATGGTGAGCAGTTCTTC. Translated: CASILALAGDGEQFF.